This TCR beta chain was captured by sequencing in a study of blood T cells in healthy people across ages. Trimming removed 3 bases from V and 4 bases from J; junction bases left unmatched: 4. CDR3 length: 14 residues. Germline CDR1 is DFQATT and CDR2 is SNEGSKA (reference sequence). A second PCR, run for about 7 to 11 cycles, used a sample-barcoded 5' primer plus a J-beta primer mix. TCRdb called the 5' RACE reads again in MiXCR, with one record for every CDR3 protein. The sample yields some 780,000 distinct CDR3 sequences, around three fifths seen once. This clonotype was seen more than once but under ten times.

The chain joins TRBV20-1 to TRBJ2-7, with TRBD2 matching 12 bases. The specimen was blood. This clonotype originated in a middle-aged man in good health. For the CDR3, the DNA is TGCAGTGCTAGGACTAGCGGGAGTTTGTACGAGCAGTACTTC. Translation: CSARTSGSLYEQYF.